These 5 T cell receptor beta chains were all obtained from the same sample, sequenced in a study of blood T cell repertoires in COVID-19 (dated by TCRdb to between 2020 and 2021). The library came from the immunoSEQ multiplex PCR assay. Entries here come from immuneACCESS through TCRdb and include only in-frame sequences with V and J called. Some clones fail to appear in such tables; in the studies checked, an unresolved V gene covers under half of the shortfall, and the cause of the remainder is unknown. The sample data list about 490,000 clones, and 80% to 90% of these were observed just once. 3.2% of the sample goes to the ten largest clones. Source material: peripheral blood. Receptors were obtained from a human donor in a cohort sampled during active COVID-19.

The rearrangement links TRBV6-5 to TRBJ2-3; possibly TRBD2 for D (7 bases). The V and J ends lost 7 bases and 2 bases respectively, with 10 bases between them. The CDR3 runs 13 residues. Per germline, CDR1 MNHEY and CDR2 SVGAGI. In DNA form, the CDR3 reads TGTGCCAGCATTGCGGGGGCCACAGATACGCAGTATTTT. Encoded protein: CASIAGATDTQYF.

The J gene is TRBJ2-5, the V gene TRBV10-3, with TRBD1 matching over 7 bases. The CDR3 covers 15 residues. The V segment lost 2 bases and the J segment 1 base; nucleotides outside the gene matches: 4. Germline loops: CDR1 ENHRY, CDR2 SYGVKD. The CDR3, as DNA: TGTGCCATCAGTGAGAGGGGGCAGAGCCAAGAGACCCAGTACTTC. Amino acid sequence: CAISERGQSQETQYF.

The sample holds a few counts of this clone. The chain joins TRBV9 to TRBJ2-7; 11 bases align to TRBD2. The V segment lost 2 bases and the J segment 3 bases; nucleotides outside the gene matches: 10. Germline V gene data show CDR1 as SGDLS and CDR2 as YYNGEE. The CDR3 extends over 17 amino acids. CDR3 residues: CASSVGSIAGGIYEQYF. CDR3 sequence (DNA): TGTGCCAGCAGCGTGGGGTCGATAGCGGGAGGGATCTACGAGCAGTACTTC.

The V call is TRBV10-3, the J call TRBJ1-5; 8 bases are a match to TRBD1. This CDR3 has 15 amino acids. Germline V gene lookup returns CDR1 ENHRY and CDR2 SYGVKD. Trimming removed 1 base from V and 7 bases from J; junction bases left unmatched: 6. CDR3 region: CAISEYSTGEQPQHF. CDR3 sequence (DNA): TGTGCCATCAGTGAGTATTCGACAGGGGAACAGCCCCAGCATTTT.

The rearrangement uses TRBV9 and TRBJ2-5, with 9 bases lining up with TRBD1. Trimming cost V 0 bases and J 2 bases; bases outside gene matches: 2. Germline V gene lookup returns CDR1 SGDLS and CDR2 YYNGEE. The CDR3 length is 15 residues. The chain's CDR3 is CASSVGGQGQETQYF. The CDR3 DNA follows: TGTGCCAGCAGCGTAGGGGGACAGGGACAAGAGACCCAGTACTTC. Together with reference TRBV9 and TRBJ2-5, the CDR3 gives the full variable domain: DSGVTQTPKHLITATGQRVTLRCSPRSGDLSVYWYQQSLDQGLQFLIQYYNGEERAKGNILERFSAQQFPDLHSELNLSSLELGDSALYFCASSVGGQGQETQYFGPGTRLLVL.